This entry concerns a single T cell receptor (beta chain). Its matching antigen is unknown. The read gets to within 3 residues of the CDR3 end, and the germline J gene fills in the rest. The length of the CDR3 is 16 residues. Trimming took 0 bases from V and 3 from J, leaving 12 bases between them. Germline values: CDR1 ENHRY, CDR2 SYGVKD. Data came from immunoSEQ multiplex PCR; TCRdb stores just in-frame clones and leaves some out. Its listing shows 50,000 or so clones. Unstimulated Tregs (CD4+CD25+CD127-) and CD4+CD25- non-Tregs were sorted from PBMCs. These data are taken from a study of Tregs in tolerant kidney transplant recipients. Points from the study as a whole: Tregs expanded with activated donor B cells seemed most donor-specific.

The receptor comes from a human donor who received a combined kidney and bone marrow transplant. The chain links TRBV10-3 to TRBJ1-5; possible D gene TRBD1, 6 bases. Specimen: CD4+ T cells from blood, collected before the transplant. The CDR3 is CAISESQGYNNQPQHF. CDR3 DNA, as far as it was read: TGTGCCATCAGTGAGTCACAGGGCTATAACAATCAGCCC.